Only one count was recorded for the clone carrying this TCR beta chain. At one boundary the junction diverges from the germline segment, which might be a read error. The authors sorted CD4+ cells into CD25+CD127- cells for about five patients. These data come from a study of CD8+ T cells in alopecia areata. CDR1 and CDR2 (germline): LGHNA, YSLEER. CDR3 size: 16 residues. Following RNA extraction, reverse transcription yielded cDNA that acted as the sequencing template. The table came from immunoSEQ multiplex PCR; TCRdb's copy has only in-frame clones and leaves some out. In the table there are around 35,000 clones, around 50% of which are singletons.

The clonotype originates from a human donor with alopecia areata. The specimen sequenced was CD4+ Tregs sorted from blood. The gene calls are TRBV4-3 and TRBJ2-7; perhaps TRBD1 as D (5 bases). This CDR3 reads CVSSQGRWGGPYEQYF. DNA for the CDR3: TGCGTCAGCAGCCAGGGCCGCTGGGGCGGACCCTACGAGCAGTACTTC.